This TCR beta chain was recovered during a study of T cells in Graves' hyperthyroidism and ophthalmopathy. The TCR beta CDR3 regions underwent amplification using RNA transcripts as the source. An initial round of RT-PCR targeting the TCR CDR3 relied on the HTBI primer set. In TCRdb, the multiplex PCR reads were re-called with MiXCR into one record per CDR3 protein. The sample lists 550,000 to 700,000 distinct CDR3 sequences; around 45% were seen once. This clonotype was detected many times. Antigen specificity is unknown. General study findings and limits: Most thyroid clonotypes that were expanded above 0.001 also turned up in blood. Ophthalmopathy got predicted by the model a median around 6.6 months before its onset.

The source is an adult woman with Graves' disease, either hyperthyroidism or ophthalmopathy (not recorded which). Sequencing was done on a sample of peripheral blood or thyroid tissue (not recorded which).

The CDR3: CASSFGVLDYGYTF. For the CDR3, the DNA is TGCGCCAGCAGCTTTGGAGTGCTTGACTATGGCTACACCTTC. The J gene is TRBJ1-2, the V gene TRBV5-1; D is ambiguous. Germline loops: CDR1 SGHRS, CDR2 YFSETQ. CDR3 length: 14 residues. The ends were cut back, 2 bases at V and 3 bases at J, with 11 bases in the middle.